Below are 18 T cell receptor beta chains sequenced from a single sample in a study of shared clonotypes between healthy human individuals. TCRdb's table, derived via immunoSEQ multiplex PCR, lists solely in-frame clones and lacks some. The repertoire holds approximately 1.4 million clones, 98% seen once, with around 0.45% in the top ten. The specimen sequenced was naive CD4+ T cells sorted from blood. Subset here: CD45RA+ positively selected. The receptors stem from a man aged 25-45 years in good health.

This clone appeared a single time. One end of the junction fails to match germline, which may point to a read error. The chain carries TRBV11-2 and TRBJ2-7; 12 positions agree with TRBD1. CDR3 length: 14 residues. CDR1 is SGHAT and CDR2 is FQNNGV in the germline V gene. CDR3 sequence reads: CASSLGRGQGATHF. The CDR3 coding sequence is TGTGCCAGCAGCTTAGGGAGGGGACAGGGGGCAACTCACTTC.

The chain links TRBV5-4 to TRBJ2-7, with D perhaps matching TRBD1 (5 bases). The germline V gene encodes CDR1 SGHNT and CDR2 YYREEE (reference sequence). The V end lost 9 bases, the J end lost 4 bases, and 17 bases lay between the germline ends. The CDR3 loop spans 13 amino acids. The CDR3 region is CATFGQGRYEQYF. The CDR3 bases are TGTGCCACCTTCGGGCAGGGCCGTTACGAGCAGTACTTC.

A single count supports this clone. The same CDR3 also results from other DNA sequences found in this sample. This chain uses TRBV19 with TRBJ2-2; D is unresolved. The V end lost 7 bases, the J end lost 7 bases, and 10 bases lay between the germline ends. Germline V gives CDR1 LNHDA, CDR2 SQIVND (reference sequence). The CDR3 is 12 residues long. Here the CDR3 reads CASIESHGELFF. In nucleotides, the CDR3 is TGTGCCAGTATCGAATCTCACGGGGAGCTGTTTTTT. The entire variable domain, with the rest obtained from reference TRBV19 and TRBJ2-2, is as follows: DGGITQSPKYLFRKEGQNVTLSCEQNLNHDAMYWYRQDPGQGLRLIYYSQIVNDFQKGDIAEGYSVSREKKESFPLTVTSAQKNPTAFYLCASIESHGELFFGEGSRLTVL.

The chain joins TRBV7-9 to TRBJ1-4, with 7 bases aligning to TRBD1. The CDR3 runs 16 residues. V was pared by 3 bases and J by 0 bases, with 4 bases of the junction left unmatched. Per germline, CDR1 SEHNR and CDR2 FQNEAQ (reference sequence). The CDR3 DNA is TGTGCCAGCAGCTTCCGGGACAGAGCAACTAATGAAAAACTGTTTTTT. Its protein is CASSFRDRATNEKLFF.

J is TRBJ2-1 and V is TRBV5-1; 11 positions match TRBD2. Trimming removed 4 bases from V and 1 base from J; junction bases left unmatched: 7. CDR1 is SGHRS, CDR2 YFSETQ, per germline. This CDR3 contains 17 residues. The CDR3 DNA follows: TGCGCCAGCAGCCCATGGACTAGCGGGCTGTCCTACAATGAGCAGTTCTTC. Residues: CASSPWTSGLSYNEQFF.

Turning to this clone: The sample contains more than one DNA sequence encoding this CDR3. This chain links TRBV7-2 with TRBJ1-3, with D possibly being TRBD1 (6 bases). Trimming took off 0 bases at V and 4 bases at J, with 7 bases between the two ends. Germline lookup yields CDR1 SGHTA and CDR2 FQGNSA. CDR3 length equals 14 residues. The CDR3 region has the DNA TGTGCCAGCAGCTTAGCCGGACAGGGAAACACCATATATTTT. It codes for CASSLAGQGNTIYF.

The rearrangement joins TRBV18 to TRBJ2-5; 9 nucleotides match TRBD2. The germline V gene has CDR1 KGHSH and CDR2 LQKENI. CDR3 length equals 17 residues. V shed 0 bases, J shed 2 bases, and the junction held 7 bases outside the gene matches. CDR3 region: CASSPPRLAGDQETQYF. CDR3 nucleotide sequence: TGTGCCAGCTCACCACCCAGGTTAGCGGGAGATCAAGAGACCCAGTACTTC.

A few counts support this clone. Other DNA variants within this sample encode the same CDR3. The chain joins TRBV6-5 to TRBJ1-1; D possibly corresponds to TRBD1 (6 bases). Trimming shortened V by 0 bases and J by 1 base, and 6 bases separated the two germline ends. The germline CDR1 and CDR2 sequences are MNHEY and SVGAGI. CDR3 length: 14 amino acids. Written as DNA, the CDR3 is TGTGCCAGCAGTTACTCGACAGGGAACACTGAAGCTTTCTTT. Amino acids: CASSYSTGNTEAFF.

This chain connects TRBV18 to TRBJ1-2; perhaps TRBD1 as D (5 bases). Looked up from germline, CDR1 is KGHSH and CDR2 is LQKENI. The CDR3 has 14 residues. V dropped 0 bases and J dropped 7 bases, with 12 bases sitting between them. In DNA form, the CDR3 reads TGTGCCAGCTCACCACCGGACAAATTCGGTGGCTACACCTTC. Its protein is CASSPPDKFGGYTF.

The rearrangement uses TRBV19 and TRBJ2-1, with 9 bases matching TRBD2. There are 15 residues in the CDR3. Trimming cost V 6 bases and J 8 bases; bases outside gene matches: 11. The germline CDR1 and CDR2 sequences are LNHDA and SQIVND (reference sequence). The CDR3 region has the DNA TGTGCCAGTAGCGGGTGGCGGGAGGGCCATGATGAGCAGTTCTTC. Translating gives CASSGWREGHDEQFF.

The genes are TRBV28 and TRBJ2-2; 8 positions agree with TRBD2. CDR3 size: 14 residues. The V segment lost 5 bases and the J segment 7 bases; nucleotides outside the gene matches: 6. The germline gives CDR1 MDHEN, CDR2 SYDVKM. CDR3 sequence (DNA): TGTGCCAGCAGTGGACTAGCAAGGGACGGGGAGCTGTTTTTT. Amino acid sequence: CASSGLARDGELFF. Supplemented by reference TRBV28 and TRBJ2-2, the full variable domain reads DVKVTQSSRYLVKRTGEKVFLECVQDMDHENMFWYRQDPGLGLRLIYFSYDVKMKEKGDIPEGYSVSREKKERFSLILESASTNQTSMYLCASSGLARDGELFFGEGSRLTVL.

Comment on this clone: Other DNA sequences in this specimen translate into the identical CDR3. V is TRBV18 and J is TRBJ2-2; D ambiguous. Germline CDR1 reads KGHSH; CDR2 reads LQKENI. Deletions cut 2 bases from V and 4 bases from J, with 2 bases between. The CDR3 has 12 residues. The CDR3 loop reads CASSPSTGELFF. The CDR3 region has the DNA TGTGCCAGCTCACCAAGCACCGGGGAGCTGTTTTTT.

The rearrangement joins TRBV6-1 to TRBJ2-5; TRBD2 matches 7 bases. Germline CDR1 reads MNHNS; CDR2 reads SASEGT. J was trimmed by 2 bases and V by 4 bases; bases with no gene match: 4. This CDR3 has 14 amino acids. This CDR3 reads CASSGDYPQETQYF. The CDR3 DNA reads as TGTGCCAGCAGTGGGGACTACCCGCAAGAGACCCAGTACTTC.

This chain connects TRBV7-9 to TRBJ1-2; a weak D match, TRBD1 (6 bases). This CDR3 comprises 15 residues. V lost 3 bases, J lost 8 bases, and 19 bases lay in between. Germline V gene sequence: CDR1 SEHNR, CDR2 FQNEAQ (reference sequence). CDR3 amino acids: CASSFDRTGLGGYTF. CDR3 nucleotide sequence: TGTGCCAGCAGCTTTGACAGGACCGGTTTGGGCGGCTACACCTTC. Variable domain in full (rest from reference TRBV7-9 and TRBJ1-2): DTGVSQNPRHKITKRGQNVTFRCDPISEHNRLYWYRQTLGQGPEFLTYFQNEAQLEKSRLLSDRFSAERPKGSFSTLEIQRTEQGDSAMYLCASSFDRTGLGGYTFGSGTRLTVV.

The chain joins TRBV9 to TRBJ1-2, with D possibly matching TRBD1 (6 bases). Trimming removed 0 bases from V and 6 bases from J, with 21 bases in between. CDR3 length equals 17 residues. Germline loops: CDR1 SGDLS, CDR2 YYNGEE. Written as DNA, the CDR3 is TGTGCCAGCAGCGTAGGGGGGCTAGGCAGGGGTTTTAATGGCTACACCTTC. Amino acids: CASSVGGLGRGFNGYTF.

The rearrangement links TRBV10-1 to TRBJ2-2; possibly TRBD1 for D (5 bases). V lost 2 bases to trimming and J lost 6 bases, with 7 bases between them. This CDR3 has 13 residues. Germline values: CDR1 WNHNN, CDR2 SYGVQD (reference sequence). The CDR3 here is CASSEPGSGELFF. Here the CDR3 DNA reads TGCGCCAGCAGTGAGCCAGGGTCCGGGGAGCTGTTTTTT.

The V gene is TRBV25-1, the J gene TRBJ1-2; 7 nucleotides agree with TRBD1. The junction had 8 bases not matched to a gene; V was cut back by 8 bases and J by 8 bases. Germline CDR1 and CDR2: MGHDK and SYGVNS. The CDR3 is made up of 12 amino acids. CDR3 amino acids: CASGDRFVGYTF. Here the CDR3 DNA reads TGTGCCAGCGGGGACAGATTTGTCGGCTACACCTTC.

In nucleotides, the CDR3 is TGTGCCAGCAGTGGTCCGGGCCCCTCCTACAATGAGCAGTTCTTC. Translation gives CASSGPGPSYNEQFF. V usage is TRBV28 and J usage is TRBJ2-1; no clear D. V lost 5 bases to trimming and J lost 0 bases, with 11 bases between them. This CDR3 spans 15 amino acids. CDR1 and CDR2 from the germline V gene are MDHEN and SYDVKM.